This TCR beta chain comes out of a study of blood T cells in healthy people across ages. Study summary: Per two T cells, about one barcoded beta molecule was captured through template switching.

The CDR3 spans 15 residues. Germline-derived CDR1 and CDR2 are MNHNY and SVGAGI (reference sequence). V was pared by 4 bases and J by 4 bases, with 14 bases between. A second PCR, run for 7 to 11 cycles, used a sample-barcoded 5' primer plus a J-beta primer mix. TCRdb re-called the 5' RACE reads through MiXCR, storing one row per CDR3 protein. The sample has some 710,000 distinct CDR3 sequences; 20% to 25% are singletons. The TCR sequence derives from a man in his 70s in good health. V gene TRBV6-6 combines with J gene TRBJ1-3; D gene ambiguous. Sequencing was done on a sample of blood. In DNA, the CDR3 is TGTGCCAGCAGTTCCCCGGCGGGAATCGGAAACACCATATATTTT. It is translated as CASSSPAGIGNTIYF.